This entry features one T cell receptor (beta chain) sequence. The CDR3 consists of 19 residues. The V gene's germline CDR1 is SGDLS and CDR2 YYNGEE. With V trimmed by 7 bases and J by 0 bases, 16 bases remained unmatched. The source of the sample is a study of blood T cell repertoires in COVID-19. Generated by immunoSEQ multiplex PCR, the TCRdb table keeps only in-frame clones and is missing some. The top ten hold about 0.9% of the sample, which has more than 300,000 clones, roughly nine tenths seen once. Everyone who took part was 18 to 89 years old, and they came from over 20 US areas. This TCR came from a woman in her 40s who had been exposed to COVID-19. The source material was PBMCs or T cells enriched from blood (not recorded which). V is TRBV9 and J is TRBJ2-6; 7 bases match TRBD1. The CDR3 spells CASGPQGPFLSSGANVLTF. The CDR3 region has the DNA TGTGCCAGCGGGCCACAGGGGCCCTTCTTAAGCTCTGGGGCCAACGTCCTGACTTTC.